These T cell receptor beta chains were read from a single sample in a study of blood T cell repertoires in COVID-19. This table comes from immunoSEQ multiplex PCR, and its TCRdb copy is limited to in-frame clones, with some not included. The sample yields about 170,000 clones, around 81% seen once. The source material was peripheral blood. Receptor source: a man aged 65 to 79 with active or convalescent COVID-19. Both conserved end residues are part of each CDR3. D genes are given only for firm matches. Clone size is not always given. Where it is, it says once, few, many or a class for expanded clones.

V: TRBV9
J: TRBJ1-1
D: -
size: -
DNA: TGTGCCAGCAGCGGGCGGTTGGACACTGAAGCTTTCTTT
CDR3: CASSGRLDTEAFF

V: TRBV6-6
J: TRBJ2-2
D: TRBD2
size: -
DNA: TGTGCCTGCCGGACTAGCGGGACCGGGGAGCTGTTTTTT
CDR3: CACRTSGTGELFF

V: TRBV3-1/TRBV3-2
J: TRBJ2-1
D: TRBD2
size: -
DNA: TGTGCCAGCAGCCCGCCGGGACTAGCGGACAATGAGCAGTTCTTC
CDR3: CASSPPGLADNEQFF

V: TRBV19
J: TRBJ2-1
D: TRBD1
size: -
DNA: TGTGCCAGTAGACAGGGGGTATACAATGAGCAGTTCTTC
CDR3: CASRQGVYNEQFF

V: TRBV28
J: TRBJ2-1
D: TRBD2
size: -
DNA: TGTGCCAGCAGTGCTCCCGGGACTAGCGGATACAATGAGCAGTTCTTC
CDR3: CASSAPGTSGYNEQFF

V: TRBV6-2/TRBV6-3
J: TRBJ1-5
D: -
size: -
DNA: TGTGCCAGCAGCTTACCGGGACACAATCAGCCCCAGCATTTT
CDR3: CASSLPGHNQPQHF

V: TRBV18
J: TRBJ2-5
D: TRBD1
size: once
DNA: TGTGCCAGCTCCCCCTCCGTAAGGGGGCGCGGCGAGACCCAGTACTTC
CDR3: CASSPSVRGRGETQYF

V: TRBV7-2
J: TRBJ2-4
D: TRBD1
size: -
DNA: TGTGCCAGCAGCCGCGACAGGGATCTAAACATTCAGTACTTC
CDR3: CASSRDRDLNIQYF

V: TRBV18
J: TRBJ1-6
D: TRBD1
size: -
DNA: TGTGCCAGCTCTACCGGGACAGGACTATCCTTCTCCTATAATTCACCCCTCCACTTT
CDR3: CASSTGTGLSFSYNSPLHF

V: TRBV7-2
J: TRBJ1-1
D: -
size: few
DNA: TGTGCCAGCAGCTTTTCCTTGAACACTGAAGCTTTCTTT
CDR3: CASSFSLNTEAFF

V: TRBV15
J: TRBJ2-3
D: -
size: -
DNA: TGTGCCACCAACCGGGACATAACCACAGATACGCAGTATTTT
CDR3: CATNRDITTDTQYF

V: TRBV9
J: TRBJ1-2
D: -
size: -
DNA: TGTGCCAGCAGCGGGTGGGGGCCGAGAAGATATGGCTACACCTTC
CDR3: CASSGWGPRRYGYTF

V: TRBV9
J: TRBJ2-2
D: -
size: -
DNA: TGTGCCAGCAGCGTAGTGGTACAGGCCAACACCGGGGAGCTGTTTTTT
CDR3: CASSVVVQANTGELFF

V: TRBV2
J: TRBJ1-1
D: -
size: -
DNA: TGTGCCAGCATGGGGCAGGCGAAAGCTTTCTTT
CDR3: CASMGQAKAFF

V: TRBV6-5
J: TRBJ2-7
D: -
size: -
DNA: TGTGCCAGCAGGTTGGCCAGCGTCTACGAGCAGTACTTC
CDR3: CASRLASVYEQYF

V: TRBV11-2
J: TRBJ1-1
D: -
size: -
DNA: TGTGCCAGCAGCCGATCACGGAACAGGAACACTGAAGCTTTCTTT
CDR3: CASSRSRNRNTEAFF

V: TRBV7-2
J: TRBJ1-1
D: -
size: -
DNA: TGTGCCAGCAGCTTACTGGGAGTTGGGAACACTGAAGCTTTCTTT
CDR3: CASSLLGVGNTEAFF

V: TRBV7-9
J: TRBJ2-7
D: TRBD1
size: -
DNA: TGTGCCAGCAGCTTAGAAGGGGGCCCCTACGAGCAGTACTTC
CDR3: CASSLEGGPYEQYF

V: TRBV15
J: TRBJ2-2
D: TRBD1
size: -
DNA: TGTGCCACCAGCGCCCGACAGGGGGTGAGGACCGGGGAGCTGTTTTTT
CDR3: CATSARQGVRTGELFF

V: TRBV5-6
J: TRBJ1-2
D: -
size: -
DNA: TGTGCCAGCAGCTTCCGCGGACACTCCATCTATGGCTACACCTTC
CDR3: CASSFRGHSIYGYTF

V: TRBV9
J: TRBJ1-6
D: TRBD1
size: -
DNA: TGTGCCAGCAGCGTAGCTCGGACAGGGAGGTCACCCCTCCACTTT
CDR3: CASSVARTGRSPLHF

V: TRBV7-9
J: TRBJ2-3
D: -
size: -
DNA: TGTGCCAGCAGCTCCCTACCTGATCTTGTCACGGATACGCAGTATTTT
CDR3: CASSSLPDLVTDTQYF

V: TRBV5-1
J: TRBJ2-7
D: TRBD2
size: -
DNA: TGCGCCAGCAGTCCGCAGGGGACTAGCTCCCACGAGCAGTACTTC
CDR3: CASSPQGTSSHEQYF

V: TRBV6-5
J: TRBJ1-1
D: TRBD1
size: few
DNA: TGTGCCAGCAGTCCTGACAGGGGTTGGACTGAAGCTTTCTTT
CDR3: CASSPDRGWTEAFF

V: TRBV6-6
J: TRBJ1-1
D: -
size: -
DNA: TGTGCCAGCGTGGCAGGGTGGGGTACTGAAGCTTTCTTT
CDR3: CASVAGWGTEAFF

V: TRBV5-4
J: TRBJ1-5
D: TRBD1
size: -
DNA: TGTGCCAGCAGCGAGGGACAGGGGGAAAATCAGCCCCAGCATTTT
CDR3: CASSEGQGENQPQHF

V: TRBV9
J: TRBJ2-1
D: -
size: -
DNA: TGTGCCAGCGGCGAAGGGGACTGGGTCAATGAGCAGTTCTTC
CDR3: CASGEGDWVNEQFF

V: TRBV7-3
J: TRBJ2-1
D: TRBD2
size: once
DNA: TGTGCCAGCAGCCCCGGGACTAGCTTCAATGAGCAGTTCTTC
CDR3: CASSPGTSFNEQFF

V: TRBV24-1
J: TRBJ2-5
D: TRBD2
size: once
DNA: TGTGCCACCAGTGACCCCACTAGCGGGGGAGAGACCCAGTACTTC
CDR3: CATSDPTSGGETQYF

V: TRBV7-7
J: TRBJ2-5
D: TRBD1
size: -
DNA: TGTGCCAGCAGCATAGGGACAGGGTCGGGAGAGACCCAGTACTTC
CDR3: CASSIGTGSGETQYF

V: TRBV28
J: TRBJ1-4
D: TRBD1
size: -
DNA: TGTGCCAGCAGTTCCCCGACAGGGACACTTTTT
CDR3: CASSSPTGTLF

V: TRBV16
J: TRBJ1-5
D: -
size: -
DNA: TGTGCCAGCAGCCCAGAACAGGGAATAGCTTGGAATCAGCCCCAGCATTTT
CDR3: CASSPEQGIAWNQPQHF

V: TRBV7-6
J: TRBJ2-1
D: TRBD2
size: -
DNA: TGTGCCAGCAGCTTTAGACTAGCGGGACCCTATGAGCAGTTCTTC
CDR3: CASSFRLAGPYEQFF

V: TRBV24-1
J: TRBJ1-4
D: TRBD1
size: -
DNA: TGTGCCACCAGTGACCGGGACAGTGTGAGACTGTTTTTT
CDR3: CATSDRDSVRLFF

V: TRBV28
J: TRBJ2-4
D: -
size: -
DNA: TGTGCCAGCAGTTTTCGGGGGGCGTCAAACATTCAGTACTTC
CDR3: CASSFRGASNIQYF

V: TRBV4-3
J: TRBJ1-6
D: -
size: -
DNA: TGCGCCAGCAGCCTCCTCCTCGACAGGCAGGCCTATAATTCACCCCTCCACTTT
CDR3: CASSLLLDRQAYNSPLHF

V: TRBV28
J: TRBJ1-5
D: -
size: -
DNA: TGTGCCAGCAGTTTAGTGGGACCGTCGGGGGATCAGCCCCAGCATTTT
CDR3: CASSLVGPSGDQPQHF

V: TRBV2
J: TRBJ1-2
D: TRBD1
size: -
DNA: TGTGCCAGCAGTGAAGGGGGAGTGGGACAGGCTAACTATGGCTACACCTTC
CDR3: CASSEGGVGQANYGYTF

V: TRBV11-1
J: TRBJ2-7
D: -
size: -
DNA: TGTGCCAGCAGCCCCAACCTGGCGGGAATCAACGAGCAGTACTTC
CDR3: CASSPNLAGINEQYF

V: TRBV5-1
J: TRBJ1-1
D: -
size: -
DNA: TGCGCCAGCAGCTTCGGAATAGGAGGTACCGAAGCTTTCTTT
CDR3: CASSFGIGGTEAFF

V: TRBV7-2
J: TRBJ1-2
D: TRBD1
size: -
DNA: TGTGCCAGCAGTTTTGACAGGGCGTATGGCTACACCTTC
CDR3: CASSFDRAYGYTF

V: TRBV7-6
J: TRBJ2-2
D: -
size: -
DNA: TGTGCCAGCAGCTTAGGCCCAGGGGGGATGACCGGGGAGCTGTTTTTT
CDR3: CASSLGPGGMTGELFF

V: TRBV23-1
J: TRBJ1-5
D: TRBD1
size: -
DNA: TGCGCCAGCAGGGGACAGGCCAGTTGGCAGCCCCAGCATTTT
CDR3: CASRGQASWQPQHF

V: TRBV24-1
J: TRBJ2-1
D: -
size: -
DNA: TGTGCCACCACCGATGGAGATGAGCAGTTCTTC
CDR3: CATTDGDEQFF

V: TRBV5-1
J: TRBJ2-1
D: TRBD2
size: -
DNA: TGCGCCAGCAGATCCGGACTAGCGGGGAACAATGAGCAGTTCTTC
CDR3: CASRSGLAGNNEQFF

V: TRBV27
J: TRBJ1-1
D: TRBD1
size: -
DNA: TGTGCCAGCAGTGCCCAAACCGGGACAGGGGCAGCTTTCTTT
CDR3: CASSAQTGTGAAFF

V: TRBV6-5
J: TRBJ1-5
D: -
size: -
DNA: TGTGCCAGCAGACCTAATAGCAATCAGCCCCAGCATTTT
CDR3: CASRPNSNQPQHF

V: TRBV4-3
J: TRBJ1-6
D: -
size: -
DNA: TGCGCCAGCAGCCAAGAACCCGACAGCTCCCTCTATAATTCACCCCTCCACTTT
CDR3: CASSQEPDSSLYNSPLHF

V: TRBV28
J: TRBJ2-7
D: TRBD1
size: -
DNA: TGTGCCAGCAGCGGGGACAGGGTTCGCGACGAGCAGTACTTC
CDR3: CASSGDRVRDEQYF

V: TRBV7-8
J: TRBJ1-2
D: -
size: -
DNA: TGTGCCAGCGGAGCGACAGCTCGTAACTATGGCTACACCTTC
CDR3: CASGATARNYGYTF

V: TRBV5-1
J: TRBJ2-5
D: TRBD1
size: -
DNA: TGCGCCAGCAGCTTTATGGGACAGGCCCAAGAGACCCAGTACTTC
CDR3: CASSFMGQAQETQYF

V: TRBV7-2
J: TRBJ2-7
D: -
size: few
DNA: TGTGCCAGCAGCCCCGCGGCAGGGATGCTAGGCGAGCAGTACTTC
CDR3: CASSPAAGMLGEQYF

V: TRBV19
J: TRBJ2-2
D: TRBD2
size: -
DNA: TGTGCCATACGGGAGGGATTCACCGGGGAGCTGTTTTTT
CDR3: CAIREGFTGELFF

V: TRBV18
J: TRBJ2-2
D: TRBD2
size: -
DNA: TGTGCCAGCTCACCTAGCGGGGCGAACACCGGGGAGCTGTTTTTT
CDR3: CASSPSGANTGELFF